This TCR beta chain was found in a study of blood T cell repertoires in COVID-19. From germline, CDR1 is WSHSY and CDR2 SAAADI. The CDR3 sequence is 13 residues long. V was shortened by 9 bases and J by 3 bases, with 14 bases between the two germline ends. Patients of the Seattle cohort, enrolled during active infection, were followed longitudinally. Measured with immunoSEQ multiplex PCR; TCRdb has only the in-frame clones, and not every one. The table records about 480,000 clones, 85% to 90% of them present only once. The sequenced material came from peripheral blood. The source of this sequence is a man between 18 and 29 years old with COVID-19, enrolled during active disease. This chain connects TRBV10-2 to TRBJ2-5, with D hard to call. CDR3 sequence (DNA): TGCGCCAGTTACTCCGGGTCAGAAGAGACCCAGTACTTC. Translating gives CASYSGSEETQYF.